These 15 T cell receptor beta chains came from one sample sequenced in a study of technical replicates of blood from several donors. TCRdb's copy holds only in-frame clones and misses some; the assay was immunoSEQ multiplex PCR. Among about 80,000 clones listed, approximately 83% were seen once. Sequencing was performed on PBMCs. The receptors derive from a human donor in good health. Some clones in this sample may be carry-over from other donors' samples.

The CDR3 here is CASSPGQGASGNTIYF. CDR3 DNA: TGTGCCAGCAGCCCGGGACAGGGGGCCTCTGGAAACACCATATATTTT. The V and J genes are TRBV4-2 and TRBJ1-3, with TRBD1 matching 12 bases. This CDR3 is 16 amino acids long. The V segment lost 4 bases and the J segment 0 bases; nucleotides outside the gene matches: 1. Per the germline V gene, CDR1 is LGHNA and CDR2 is YNFKEQ.

This clone was observed once. The chain carries TRBV7-6 and TRBJ2-3; 8 bases fit TRBD2. Germline loops: CDR1 SGHVS, CDR2 FNYEAQ. This CDR3 region has 16 residues. V shed 1 base and J 7 bases; nucleotides not matched to a gene: 10. CDR3 protein: CASSLVSSGDLNTQYF. DNA for the CDR3: TGTGCCAGCAGCTTAGTCAGTAGCGGGGACCTGAATACGCAGTATTTT. Full variable domain (missing parts from reference TRBV7-6 and TRBJ2-3): GAGVSQSPRYKVTKRGQDVALRCDPISGHVSLYWYRQALGQGPEFLTYFNYEAQQDKSGLPNDRFSAERPEGSISTLTIQRTEQRDSAMYRCASSLVSSGDLNTQYFGPGTRLTVL.

Here the CDR3 reads CATSPTGQNQPQHF. The DNA of the CDR3 is TGTGCCACCTCACCGACAGGCCAGAATCAGCCCCAGCATTTT. V usage is TRBV10-3 and J usage is TRBJ1-5; tentatively, D is TRBD1 (6 bases). Germline V gives CDR1 ENHRY, CDR2 SYGVKD. V was pared by 10 bases and J by 4 bases, with 17 bases between. The CDR3 totals 14 residues.

This clone was observed a few times. The chain joins TRBV30 to TRBJ1-1; TRBD1 aligns across 9 bases. Trimming took 0 bases from V and 6 from J; bases not matched to a gene: 2. Looked up from germline, CDR1 is GTSNPN and CDR2 is SVGIG (reference sequence). There are 13 residues in the CDR3. CDR3 amino acids: CAWSVGTGSEAFF. DNA for the CDR3: TGTGCCTGGAGTGTAGGGACAGGGTCTGAAGCTTTCTTT.

V is TRBV16 and J is TRBJ2-2; no firm D call. The germline CDR1 and CDR2 sequences are KGHSY and FQNENV. V was cut by 0 bases and J by 4 bases, with 6 bases left in between. CDR3 length: 14 amino acids. The CDR3 spells CASSQSVSTGELFF. For the CDR3, the DNA is TGTGCCAGCAGCCAATCCGTATCCACCGGGGAGCTGTTTTTT.

The gene calls are TRBV5-4 and TRBJ2-5, with 10 bases aligning to TRBD2. This CDR3 region has 15 residues. The germline gives CDR1 SGHNT, CDR2 YYREEE (reference sequence). The V segment lost 4 bases and the J segment 2 bases; nucleotides outside the gene matches: 5. CDR3 nucleotide sequence: TGTGCCAGCAGCCCTAGCGGGGGTAGGCAAGAGACCCAGTACTTC. Translated: CASSPSGGRQETQYF.

The chain carries TRBV7-9 and TRBJ1-1; tentative D call: TRBD1 (5 bases). Germline lookup yields CDR1 SEHNR and CDR2 FQNEAQ (reference sequence). Trimming removed 5 bases at V and 5 bases at J, with 12 bases between. The CDR3 contains 13 residues. CDR3 loop: CASSRGGRTEAFF. The CDR3 region has the DNA TGTGCCAGCAGCCGGGGGGGACGGACTGAAGCTTTCTTT. Full variable domain (rest looked up from reference TRBV7-9 and TRBJ1-1): DTGVSQNPRHKITKRGQNVTFRCDPISEHNRLYWYRQTLGQGPEFLTYFQNEAQLEKSRLLSDRFSAERPKGSFSTLEIQRTEQGDSAMYLCASSRGGRTEAFFGQGTRLTVV.

CDR3 in amino acids: CASSLDRQVGPYGYTF. The DNA for the CDR3 is TGTGCCAGCAGCTTGGACCGACAGGTCGGTCCCTATGGCTACACCTTC. V usage is TRBV5-4 and J usage is TRBJ1-2; tentatively, D is TRBD1 (6 bases). V lost 0 bases to trimming and J lost 4 bases, with 16 bases between them. The CDR3 has 16 amino acids. Germline values: CDR1 SGHNT, CDR2 YYREEE (reference sequence). The variable domain in full, with the rest retrieved from reference TRBV5-4 and TRBJ1-2, is ETGVTQSPTHLIKTRGQQVTLRCSSQSGHNTVSWYQQALGQGPQFIFQYYREEENGRGNFPPRFSGLQFPNYSSELNVNALELDDSALYLCASSLDRQVGPYGYTFGSGTRLTVV.

This clone was seen only once. CDR3 coding DNA: TGCGCCAGCAGCATTGGGACTGCCATTTACGAGCAGTACTTC. Translating it yields CASSIGTAIYEQYF. V usage is TRBV5-1 and J usage is TRBJ2-7, with a weak D call TRBD2 (6 bases). CDR1 and CDR2 (germline): SGHRS, YFSETQ. The CDR3 loop spans 14 amino acids. Trimming removed 4 bases at V and 4 bases at J, with 15 bases between.

Worth noting for this clone: The DNA is left out, because the CDR3 cannot be placed on it with certainty; the CDR3 is given as TCRdb lists it. This chain connects TRBV4-1 to TRBJ2-7; no check of the table's D call, TRBD2, against the DNA was made. Germline V gene sequence: CDR1 MGHRA, CDR2 YSYEKL. The CDR3 length equals 17 residues, ends included. Here the CDR3 reads CASSQVLRARRDYEQYF.

The V and J genes are TRBV11-1 and TRBJ2-2, with 9 nucleotides matching TRBD2. The V gene end was trimmed by 1 base and the J gene end by 3 bases; junction bases not matched to a gene: 9. CDR1 and CDR2 from the germline V gene are SGHAT and FQDESV (reference sequence). The CDR3 extends over 18 amino acids. This chain's CDR3 is CASSLGLRLAEDTGELFF. CDR3 nucleotide sequence: TGTGCCAGCAGCTTAGGACTTAGACTAGCGGAAGACACCGGGGAGCTGTTTTTT.

This clone has just a few counts. The chain employs TRBV19 and TRBJ1-5, with a possible D match to TRBD1 (5 bases). Germline CDR1 and CDR2: LNHDA and SQIVND (reference sequence). V gave up 7 bases and J gave up 6 bases, with 16 bases separating them. This CDR3 spans 14 amino acids. CDR3 coding DNA: TGTGCCAGTACCATGGAGGGACGGTTTCAGCCCCAGCATTTT. This gives the protein CASTMEGRFQPQHF.

The chain joins TRBV10-3 to TRBJ2-2; 10 bases agree with TRBD1. Germline V lookup: CDR1 ENHRY, CDR2 SYGVKD. CDR3 size: 14 residues. J gave up 6 bases and V 10 bases, and 8 bases lay outside the gene matches. The CDR3 DNA reads TGTGCCACCGGAGGGACAGGGGCCGCCGGGGAGCTGTTTTTT. Translation gives CATGGTGAAGELFF.

This chain uses TRBV19 with TRBJ1-5, with D possibly being TRBD1 (5 bases). CDR1 is LNHDA, CDR2 SQIVND, per germline (reference sequence). This CDR3 is 17 amino acids long. Trimming pared 9 bases from V and 3 bases from J, leaving 24 bases between. The CDR3 spells CASRPSGTSLYNQPQHF. The CDR3 coding sequence is TGTGCCAGCCGCCCGTCGGGGACTTCGTTATACAATCAGCCCCAGCATTTT.

This clone has a single count. The V gene is TRBV5-1, the J gene TRBJ2-2; 8 positions match TRBD1. Trimming at V came to 3 bases and at J to 6 bases, leaving 4 bases not matched to a gene. The CDR3 spans 14 residues. The germline V gene has CDR1 SGHRS and CDR2 YFSETQ. The CDR3 loop reads CASSSETGAGELFF. The DNA for the CDR3 is TGCGCCAGCAGCTCAGAGACAGGGGCCGGGGAGCTGTTTTTT.